This TCR beta chain was captured in a study of CD8 T cells in Susac syndrome. Trimming took off 5 bases at V and 4 bases at J, with 11 bases between the two ends. The CDR3 contains 13 residues. The RNA, roughly 0.45 to 1 ug, was put through reverse transcription using random hexamers. Multiplex PCR with immunoSEQ amplified the TCR beta CDR3 across 54 Vbeta and 13 Jbeta. A single record per CDR3 protein comes from TCRdb applying MiXCR to the immunoSEQ multiplex PCR reads. Of 150,000 to 200,000 distinct CDR3 sequences in the sample, approximately 94% were seen once. The J gene is TRBJ1-1, the V gene TRBV12-3 or TRBV12-4; tentative D call: TRBD1 (6 bases). The TCR sequence derives from a human donor with multiple sclerosis. The sample was CD4+ T cells from PBMCs. The CDR3 is CASSPTGFTEAFF. DNA of the CDR3: TGTGCCAGCAGTCCAACAGGGTTCACTGAAGCTTTCTTT.